The sequence of this T cell receptor beta chain was determined in a study of naive and memory T cell subsets. The germline V and J ends were trimmed by 4 bases and 3 bases, with 4 bases remaining between them. Germline CDR1 reads MGHDK; CDR2 reads SYGVNS. The CDR3 is 12 residues long. CD8 T cells were positively selected from what remained after CD4 positive selection. Points from the study as a whole: Expression changes during T cell differentiation may affect RNA-based TCR counts. In naive cells, over 90% of TCR sequences were seen only once. The power law exponent of TCR abundance differed between naive and memory cells. Especially in CD8 cells, naive repertoires contained a few larger clonotypes, possibly CD45RA-re-expressing memory cells.

Two oligonucleotides, mixed equimolar, formed the beta constant-region primer covering TRBC1 and TRBC2. Ligated cDNA was amplified by four rounds of PCR with nested alpha and beta constant-region primers and SP2. TCRdb processed the UMI-ligation and nested PCR reads anew with MiXCR; each CDR3 protein has one entry. The table records 130,000 to 150,000 distinct CDR3 sequences, roughly 22% of them present only once. Concerning this clonotype itself: Antigen: not known. This sequence may be a read error, since a much larger clone differs from it by one base.

This receptor was obtained from a human donor in good health. The rearrangement uses TRBV25-1 and TRBJ1-5; D gene uncertain. The material sequenced was naive CD4+ T cells from blood. The CDR3 DNA reads TGTGCCAGCAGTGGGGACAATCAGCCCCAGCATTTT. Translation: CASSGDNQPQHF.